This TCR beta chain was documented in a study of shared clonotypes between healthy human individuals. Broader study findings: Among the subsets, naive ones generally showed larger estimated richness than memory ones.

The CDR3 totals 14 residues. V trimming: 6 bases; J trimming: 4 bases; junction bases outside the gene matches: 2. The V gene's germline CDR1 is MNHEY and CDR2 SVGAGI. In regard to this clone: Its antigen is undetermined.

Deep-level settings were used for running the assay. Replicate PCRs from sorted subsets contained around 200 ng DNA, which is roughly 30,000 T cell genomes. Generated by immunoSEQ multiplex PCR, the TCRdb table keeps only in-frame clones and is missing some. The sample carries some 2.3 million clones, approximately 93% recorded once. Splitting the CD4+ cells yielded a CD45RA+ naive subset and a CD45RA-negative memory subset. This sequence originates from a man between 18 and 29 years old in good health. Some clones in this sample may be carry-over from other donors' samples. The sequencing input was naive CD4+ T cells from PBMCs. Subset noted: CD45RA+ positively selected. The rearrangement links TRBV6-5 to TRBJ2-2, with TRBD2 identical over 10 bases. The DNA of the CDR3 is TGTGCCAGCAGCTGGACTAGCGGCACCGGGGAGCTGTTTTTT. Its protein product is CASSWTSGTGELFF.